These 31 T cell receptor beta chains share one sample of origin, sequenced in a study of PD-L1 blockade in urothelial cancer (dated by TCRdb to 2016 to 2017). The library relied on the immunoSEQ multiplex PCR assay. In TCRdb, the immuneACCESS table is reduced to in-frame sequences with V and J assigned. These tables do not hold every clone; where another copy was compared, an unresolved V gene accounts for under half, and the others remain unexplained. This sample lists 35,000 to 40,000 clones; roughly 38% were detected once. The ten largest clonotypes hold around 9.3% of the sample. The time point label corresponds to: pretreatment tumor sample. The sequences come from tumor tissue, collected before atezolizumab (anti-PD-L1) treatment. These receptors were collected from a man aged 55 to 70 with urothelial cancer.

The CDR3 loop reads CASSPSTGGMRHF. The CDR3 nucleotides are TGTGCCAGCAGCCCGTCGACGGGGGGCATGAGACATTTT. The rearrangement links TRBV7-1 to TRBJ1-5, with D possibly being TRBD1 (6 bases). TRBV7-1 is assigned to the ORF class and has an uncertain function. The CDR3 consists of 13 residues. V lost 5 bases and J lost 16, with 21 bases in between.

This clone was detected a few times. The chain recombines TRBV6-8 with TRBJ2-3; TRBD1 aligns across 9 bases. Trimming removed 4 bases from V and 6 bases from J; junction bases left unmatched: 8. The CDR3 extends over 15 amino acids. Germline V gives CDR1 MNHGY, CDR2 SAAAGT. For the CDR3, the DNA is TGTGCCAGCAGTTCTCACACAGGGGGCGATGATACGCAGTATTTT. Translated, it gives CASSSHTGGDDTQYF.

The rearrangement joins TRBV6-8 to TRBJ2-7; weak D call: TRBD1 (6 bases). The V gene lost 4 bases and the J gene lost 2 bases, with 15 bases spanning the gap. Germline-derived CDR1 and CDR2 are MNHGY and SAAAGT. The CDR3 spans 15 residues. The CDR3, as DNA: TGTGCCAGCAGTTCTGGGGGCGGTGATACCTACGAGCAGTACTTC. It codes for CASSSGGGDTYEQYF.

This clone has more than one count but fewer than ten. This chain connects TRBV5-1 to TRBJ1-3, with a tentative D call TRBD1 (6 bases). Germline CDR1 and CDR2: SGHRS and YFSETQ. This CDR3 has 16 amino acids. V was clipped by 0 bases and J by 0 bases, with 10 bases between them. The CDR3 DNA reads as TGCGCCAGCAGCTTGGCCGACAGGCGCTCTGGAAACACCATATATTTT. It translates to CASSLADRRSGNTIYF. Full variable domain (outside the CDR3, taken from reference TRBV5-1 and TRBJ1-3): KAGVTQTPRYLIKTRGQQVTLSCSPISGHRSVSWYQQTPGQGLQFLFEYFSETQRNKGNFPGRFSGRQFSNSRSEMNVSTLELGDSALYLCASSLADRRSGNTIYFGEGSWLTVV.

V gene TRBV28 combines with J gene TRBJ1-2; TRBD1 might be the D (5 bases). Per germline, CDR1 MDHEN and CDR2 SYDVKM. This CDR3 comprises 15 residues. Trimming removed 1 base at V and 7 bases at J, with 16 bases between. For the CDR3, the DNA is TGTGCCAGCAGTTTATACCAGCGGGGGGGGTCTGGCTACACCTTC. Encoded protein: CASSLYQRGGSGYTF.

The chain carries TRBV28 and TRBJ2-4; tentative D call: TRBD1 (6 bases). CDR3 size: 15 residues. Germline values: CDR1 MDHEN, CDR2 SYDVKM. Deletions cut 3 bases from V and 5 bases from J, with 14 bases between. The DNA for the CDR3 is TGTGCCAGCAGTTTCTCAGGGGCGAGGGAAAACATTCAGTACTTC. Protein: CASSFSGARENIQYF. The full variable domain, in which reference TRBV28 and TRBJ2-4 provide the parts outside the CDR3, is DVKVTQSSRYLVKRTGEKVFLECVQDMDHENMFWYRQDPGLGLRLIYFSYDVKMKEKGDIPEGYSVSREKKERFSLILESASTNQTSMYLCASSFSGARENIQYFGAGTRLSVL.

The chain has TRBV28 and TRBJ2-1; D is ambiguous. Germline lookup yields CDR1 MDHEN and CDR2 SYDVKM. The ends were cut back, 5 bases at V and 0 bases at J, with 11 bases in the middle. The CDR3 contains 15 residues. The CDR3 nucleotides are TGTGCCAGCAGTGGCGTCCCCAGCTCCTACAATGAGCAGTTCTTC. Protein sequence: CASSGVPSSYNEQFF.

By sample fraction, this clone is medium-sized (0.01 to 0.1%). The chain's CDR3 is CASSPPSAEQDTQYF. The CDR3, as DNA: TGTGCCAGCTCACCACCTAGCGCGGAACAAGATACGCAGTATTTT. This rearrangement joins TRBV18 to TRBJ2-3; weak D call: TRBD2 (5 bases). This CDR3 has 15 amino acids. V lost 0 bases and J lost 5, with 12 bases in between. Germline loops: CDR1 KGHSH, CDR2 LQKENI.

In this sample, this clone turned up a few times. The junction shows a germline mismatch at one end, possibly a read error. The chain links TRBV5-1 to TRBJ1-4; 9 bases are a match to TRBD1. The CDR3 is made up of 16 amino acids. The V gene's germline CDR1 is SGHRS and CDR2 YFSETQ. CDR3 sequence: CASSLGQGSTNEKLFF. CDR3 sequence (DNA): TGCGCYAGCAGCTTGGGACAGGGCTCAACTAATGAAAAACTGTTTTTT.

This rearrangement joins TRBV19 to TRBJ2-2, with D unclear. Germline loops: CDR1 LNHDA, CDR2 SQIVND (reference sequence). V was cut by 0 bases and J by 5 bases, with 4 bases left in between. CDR3 length: 13 residues. CDR3 DNA sequence: TGTGCCAGTAGTATAGAAGGGACCGGGGAGCTGTTTTTT. Amino acid sequence: CASSIEGTGELFF. Based on the CDR3 plus reference TRBV19 and TRBJ2-2, the full variable domain is DGGITQSPKYLFRKEGQNVTLSCEQNLNHDAMYWYRQDPGQGLRLIYYSQIVNDFQKGDIAEGYSVSREKKESFPLTVTSAQKNPTAFYLCASSIEGTGELFFGEGSRLTVL.

This clone appeared a few times. J is TRBJ2-1 and V is TRBV19, with D possibly called TRBD1 or TRBD2 (5 bases each). Trimming took 0 bases from V and 7 from J, leaving 10 bases between them. CDR1 is LNHDA and CDR2 is SQIVND in the germline V gene (reference sequence). The CDR3 spans 14 residues. Here the CDR3 DNA reads TGTGCCAGTAGTATAGAAGGGACCCGTAATGAGCAGTTCTTC. It encodes CASSIEGTRNEQFF.

In DNA form, the CDR3 reads TGTGCCAGCAGTTGGGACACTAGCACAGATACGCAGTATTTT. Translation: CASSWDTSTDTQYF. V and J are TRBV28 and TRBJ2-3; possibly TRBD1 for D (6 bases). The germline CDR1 and CDR2 sequences are MDHEN and SYDVKM. There are 14 residues in the CDR3. V lost 4 bases and J lost 0, with 8 bases in between.

The count of this clone is one. V usage is TRBV14 and J usage is TRBJ1-1; D gene unclear. The CDR3 length is 14 residues. Trimming shortened V by 1 base and J by 0 bases, and 6 bases separated the two germline ends. Germline lookup yields CDR1 SGHDN and CDR2 FVKESK. The CDR3 bases are TGTGCCAGCAGCCAAGTGGGTATGAACACTGAAGCTTTCTTT. Its translation is CASSQVGMNTEAFF. Looking up the rest from reference TRBV14 and TRBJ1-1 gives the full variable domain: EAGVTQFPSHSVIEKGQTVTLRCDPISGHDNLYWYRRVMGKEIKFLLHFVKESKQDESGMPNNRFLAERTGGTYSTLKVQPAELEDSGVYFCASSQVGMNTEAFFGQGTRLTVV.

This clone has at least ten counts. The chain employs TRBV6-8 and TRBJ2-7; the D call may be TRBD1 or TRBD2 (5 bases each). Trimming pared 4 bases from V and 0 bases from J, leaving 10 bases between. The CDR3 is made up of 14 amino acids. Germline V CDR1 and CDR2: MNHGY, SAAAGT. The CDR3 sequence is CASSSRDGSYEQYF. The CDR3, as DNA: TGTGCCAGCAGTTCCCGGGACGGCTCCTACGAGCAGTACTTC.

This clone showed up many times. The genes are TRBV11-3 and TRBJ1-6; 9 nucleotides match TRBD1. V trimming: 5 bases; J trimming: 7 bases; junction bases outside the gene matches: 6. CDR1 and CDR2 (germline): SGHNT, YENEEA. The CDR3 covers 15 residues. The CDR3 nucleotides are TGTGCCAGCAGCCCCTGGACAGGGGAAAATTCACCCCTCCACTTT. Its protein product is CASSPWTGENSPLHF.

V gene TRBV19 combines with J gene TRBJ2-2, with 9 bases matching TRBD2. Germline assignment: CDR1 LNHDA and CDR2 SQIVND (reference sequence). CDR3 length: 16 amino acids. J was trimmed by 4 bases and V by 4 bases; bases with no gene match: 7. This CDR3 is CASSTRTSVGTGELFF. CDR3 coding DNA: TGTGCCAGTAGTACCCGGACTAGCGTTGGCACCGGGGAGCTGTTTTTT.

Judged by abundance, this clone is medium-sized. The rearrangement links TRBV30 to TRBJ1-5; D is uncertain. V lost 0 bases and J lost 4, with 7 bases in between. This CDR3 contains 13 residues. Germline CDR1 reads GTSNPN; CDR2 reads SVGIG (reference sequence). CDR3 nucleotide sequence: TGTGCCTGGAGTGTAGCTGGTAATCAGCCCCAGCATTTT. Translation gives CAWSVAGNQPQHF.

This chain uses TRBV25-1 with TRBJ2-5, with D perhaps TRBD1 or TRBD2 (5 bases each). Germline lookup yields CDR1 MGHDK and CDR2 SYGVNS. The CDR3 covers 14 residues. With 5 bases removed from V and 7 bases from J, the gap between germline ends came to 17 bases. CDR3 DNA: TGTGCCAGCAGTCAAGAGGGGCCAATACGGACCCAGTACTTC. Encoded protein: CASSQEGPIRTQYF.

This clone has more than one count but fewer than ten. CDR3 protein: CASSLEAGEFQPQHF. DNA of the CDR3: TGTGCCAGCAGCTTAGAAGCAGGGGAATTCCAGCCCCAGCATTTT. The chain combines TRBV11-3 with TRBJ1-5; the D gene is possibly TRBD1 (6 bases). V was cut by 0 bases and J by 7 bases, with 13 bases left in between. The CDR3 is made up of 15 amino acids. Germline values: CDR1 SGHNT, CDR2 YENEEA.

This clone was counted between two and nine times. J is TRBJ1-4 and V is TRBV28, with TRBD1 matching over 7 bases. The germline CDR1 and CDR2 sequences are MDHEN and SYDVKM. Trimming cost V 2 bases and J 4 bases; bases outside gene matches: 4. CDR3 length: 15 residues. The CDR3, as DNA: TGTGCCAGCAGTTTAATACAGGGGTTTAATGAAAAACTGTTTTTT. As protein: CASSLIQGFNEKLFF. The whole variable domain, filled in from reference TRBV28 and TRBJ1-4, reads DVKVTQSSRYLVKRTGEKVFLECVQDMDHENMFWYRQDPGLGLRLIYFSYDVKMKEKGDIPEGYSVSREKKERFSLILESASTNQTSMYLCASSLIQGFNEKLFFGSGTQLSVL.

The J gene is TRBJ1-3, the V gene TRBV25-1; no firm D call. V dropped 4 bases and J dropped 0 bases, with 13 bases sitting between them. CDR1 is MGHDK and CDR2 is SYGVNS in the germline V gene. The CDR3 has 16 amino acids. The CDR3 DNA follows: TGTGCCAGCAGTGGCCCCTCGGGAATCTCTGGAAACACCATATATTTT. Its translation is CASSGPSGISGNTIYF.

The J gene is TRBJ2-7, the V gene TRBV19, with 9 bases identical to TRBD1. CDR1 is LNHDA and CDR2 is SQIVND in the germline V gene (reference sequence). This CDR3 is 14 amino acids long. J gave up 2 bases and V 4 bases, and 3 bases lay outside the gene matches. The CDR3 loop reads CASSTGTGTYEQYF. The CDR3 DNA follows: TGTGCCAGTAGTACCGGGACAGGGACCTACGAGCAGTACTTC.

This clone was detected many times. The chain carries TRBV6-8 and TRBJ1-1, with D possibly matching TRBD1 (5 bases). CDR3 size: 14 residues. Trimming pared 7 bases from V and 1 base from J, leaving 13 bases between. Germline CDR1 and CDR2: MNHGY and SAAAGT. The CDR3 nucleotides are TGTGCCAGCACCTCGGGGGTTAGGAACACTGAAGCTTTCTTT. This codes for CASTSGVRNTEAFF.

The chain joins TRBV30 to TRBJ2-3; D might be TRBD2 (6 bases). The CDR3 is 16 residues long. Trimming cost V 5 bases and J 0 bases, with 18 bases left between them. Germline CDR1 and CDR2: GTSNPN and SVGIG (reference sequence). The CDR3 DNA sequence: TGTGCCTGGGGCGACGGGACTTCTGCTAGCACAGATACGCAGTATTTT. Translating gives CAWGDGTSASTDTQYF.

This clone came up a few times. V gene TRBV28 combines with J gene TRBJ2-7; no reliable D call. Trimming pared 3 bases from V and 3 bases from J, leaving 6 bases between. The CDR3 length is 12 residues. Per germline, CDR1 MDHEN and CDR2 SYDVKM. The CDR3 coding sequence is TGTGCCAGCAGTTTCCCAGGCTACGAGCAGTACTTC. Its protein is CASSFPGYEQYF.

This clone was detected only a few times. V usage is TRBV19 and J usage is TRBJ2-7; 9 nucleotides align to TRBD1. Germline CDR1 is LNHDA and CDR2 is SQIVND (reference sequence). The CDR3 totals 16 residues. J was trimmed by 0 bases and V by 6 bases; bases with no gene match: 9. This CDR3 reads CASRTPGQGLSYEQYF. The CDR3 DNA follows: TGTGCCAGTAGAACTCCGGGACAGGGCCTCTCCTACGAGCAGTACTTC.

The sample holds many counts of this clone. The V gene is TRBV11-3, the J gene TRBJ1-1; D call uncertain. Per the germline V gene, CDR1 is SGHNT and CDR2 is YENEEA. CDR3 length: 14 residues. V was trimmed by 1 base and J by 0 bases, leaving 6 bases between them. CDR3: CASSLGNMNTEAFF. For the CDR3, the DNA is TGTGCCAGCAGCTTAGGGAACATGAACACTGAAGCTTTCTTT. Full variable domain (outside the CDR3, taken from reference TRBV11-3 and TRBJ1-1): EAGVVQSPRYKIIEKKQPVAFWCNPISGHNTLYWYLQNLGQGPELLIRYENEEAVDDSQLPKDRFSAERLKGVDSTLKIQPAELGDSAVYLCASSLGNMNTEAFFGQGTRLTVV.

The J gene is TRBJ2-7, the V gene TRBV19; TRBD2 aligns across 10 bases. Germline V gene lookup returns CDR1 LNHDA and CDR2 SQIVND (reference sequence). This CDR3 is built from 13 residues. V shed 11 bases and J 4 bases; nucleotides not matched to a gene: 8. As DNA, the CDR3 is TGTGCCTCCAGTCGAGCGGGAGGGTACGAGCAGTACTTC. The encoded protein is CASSRAGGYEQYF.

The V call is TRBV4-1, the J call TRBJ2-5, with D tentatively TRBD2 (5 bases). The CDR3 has 17 amino acids. Per germline, CDR1 MGHRA and CDR2 YSYEKL. V gave up 0 bases and J gave up 0 bases, with 14 bases separating them. The CDR3 nucleotides read TGCGCCAGCAGCCAAGATTTAGCGAACGGGTACCAAGAGACCCAGTACTTC. This translates into CASSQDLANGYQETQYF.

CDR3 amino acids: CASRERRDRANNEQFF. CDR3 coding DNA: TGTGCCAGCAGGGAAAGGCGGGACAGGGCTAACAATGAGCAGTTCTTC. The chain recombines TRBV6-8 with TRBJ2-1, with 9 bases fitting TRBD1. J lost 5 bases, V lost 6 bases, and 11 bases had no gene match. Germline CDR1 and CDR2: MNHGY and SAAAGT. The CDR3 is made up of 16 amino acids.

V and J are TRBV19 and TRBJ1-5; D may be TRBD1 (5 bases). There are 18 residues in the CDR3. The germline CDR1 and CDR2 sequences are LNHDA and SQIVND (reference sequence). V shed 3 bases and J shed 2 bases, with 20 bases lying between them. CDR3 protein: CASSIHPRGRSGNQPQHF. Written as DNA, the CDR3 is TGTGCCAGTAGTATCCATCCGAGGGGCCGGTCGGGCAATCAGCCCCAGCATTTT.